This T cell receptor (beta chain) was observed in a study of vaccination effects on CD4 cells after COVID-19. Study overall: Participants were given two doses of BNT162b2 or mRNA-1273 vaccine. Both of the two convalescent patients gave a sample, one 16 days and one a week before vaccination. Study results and limitations: Convalescent patients numbered few in the study; early post-infection timepoints were missing entirely.

Generated by immunoSEQ multiplex PCR, the TCRdb table keeps only in-frame clones and is missing some. In the table there are roughly 45,000 clones, roughly 65% of which are singletons. Germline values: CDR1 SGHVS, CDR2 FNYEAQ. V dropped 1 base and J dropped 6 bases, with 12 bases sitting between them. This CDR3 contains 15 residues. Expansion with viral peptide pools was applied to antigen-specific CD4+ T cells by the ViraFEST assay prior to sequencing. When nine to ten days of culture had elapsed, CD4+ T cells were isolated. The person had a PCR-confirmed SARS-CoV-2 infection during March to December 2020. Note on this clone: Its antigen remains unknown.

The TCR originated in a human donor who had a prior SARS-CoV-2 infection. The gene calls are TRBV7-6 and TRBJ2-2; no clear D. Sequenced here: CD4+ T cells from PBMCs cultured with a peptide pool, sampled before COVID-19 vaccination. The CDR3 region is CASSLEGFYPGELFF. As DNA, the CDR3 is TGTGCCAGCAGCTTAGAAGGGTTCTACCCCGGGGAGCTGTTTTTT.